Listed below are T cell receptor beta chains from one sample, sequenced in a study of OX40 agonist ivuxolimab in advanced cancers. Measured with immunoSEQ multiplex PCR; TCRdb has only the in-frame clones, and not every one. This sample carries approximately 72,000 clones, around 88% of them seen once, and the ten largest clones take roughly 0.9%. Sequenced material: CD4+ or CD8+ T cells sorted from blood, taken in a trial of the OX40 agonist ivuxolimab. The receptors come from an adult with an advanced solid tumor such as melanoma, head and neck, liver or kidney cancer. CDR3s include the opening cysteine and the closing phenylalanine or tryptophan. The D gene is left open where the match is weak. Rows may omit the clone size; those that give it use once, few, many or a size class.

TRBJ2-7	NA	TRBV28	NA	TGTGCCAGCAGTAATGGGCCCTCTTCCTACGAGCAGTACTTC	CASSNGPSSYEQYF
TRBJ2-2	NA	TRBV25-1	TRBD2	TGTGCCAGCAGTTCCAACGCGGGGGGCGCGTGGACCGGGGAGCTGTTTTTT	CASSSNAGGAWTGELFF
TRBJ2-1	NA	TRBV6-5	NA	TGTGCCAGCAGTTATTCAGGGGCGTTATACAATGAGCAGTTCTTC	CASSYSGALYNEQFF
TRBJ1-1	NA	TRBV7-3	NA	TGTGCCAGCAGCTTAATGGCAGGAGAAGCTTTCTTT	CASSLMAGEAFF
TRBJ2-7	NA	TRBV6-6	NA	TGTGCCAGCAGTGACGGCTACGAGCAGTACTTC	CASSDGYEQYF
TRBJ2-1	once	TRBV5-1	TRBD2	TGCGCCAGCAGCGTTAGCGGGAGTCGAGTCAATGAGCAGTTCTTC	CASSVSGSRVNEQFF
TRBJ1-6	once	TRBV14	TRBD1	TGTGCCAGCAGCCAAGACCCGGTGGCAGGGGGCCGGAATTCACCCCTCCACTTT	CASSQDPVAGGRNSPLHF
TRBJ2-3	NA	TRBV2	NA	TGTGCCCCCGGGAAGGGTATAGGCACAGATACGCAGTATTTT	CAPGKGIGTDTQYF
TRBJ2-2	NA	TRBV4-3	NA	TGCGCCAGCAGCCAAGATAGAGGGGTCGGGGAGCTGTTTTTT	CASSQDRGVGELFF
TRBJ2-7	NA	TRBV29-1	NA	TGCAGCGTTGACGGCACCTACGAGCAGTACTTC	CSVDGTYEQYF
TRBJ2-7	NA	TRBV2	TRBD1	TGTGCCAGCAGGGAACAGGGGGCTTCCTACGAGCAGTACTTC	CASREQGASYEQYF
TRBJ2-2	NA	TRBV6-5	TRBD1	TGTGCCAGCAGTACGACAGGGCGCGCCGGGGAGCTGTTTTTT	CASSTTGRAGELFF
TRBJ2-1	NA	TRBV28	NA	TGTGCCAGCAGTTCATACAGAATAGGGGCCCGTGAGCAGTTCTTC	CASSSYRIGAREQFF
TRBJ2-2	once	TRBV4-2	NA	TGTGCCAGCAGCCAAGACTCCGGGGCGGGTGACACCGGGGAGCTGTTTTTT	CASSQDSGAGDTGELFF
TRBJ1-4	NA	TRBV6-5	TRBD1	TGTGCCAGCAGACGGACAGGAACCTTGGCTGAAAAACTGTTTTTT	CASRRTGTLAEKLFF
TRBJ1-5	NA	TRBV7-8	NA	TGTGCCAGCACCACGGGTGCGGGGCGCAATCAGCCCCAGCATTTT	CASTTGAGRNQPQHF
TRBJ1-6	NA	TRBV7-9	NA	TGTGCCAGCAGCCGGAGGGAAGGTGGAAATTCACCCCTCCACTTT	CASSRREGGNSPLHF
TRBJ1-2	NA	TRBV10-3	NA	TGTGCCATCAGTGTCCGGACGGAATTTTTGGGCTACACCTTC	CAISVRTEFLGYTF
TRBJ1-2	NA	TRBV7-8	TRBD1	TGTGCCAGCAGCGTAACCCGGGACAGCCTTTGGCATGGCTACACCTTC	CASSVTRDSLWHGYTF
TRBJ2-7	NA	TRBV4-1	NA	TGCGCCAGCAGCCAAGGGGATTGGGAGCAGTACTTC	CASSQGDWEQYF
TRBJ2-6	NA	TRBV19	NA	TGTGCCAGTAGTAATGGGCAGGGCACTGGGGCCAACGTCCTGACTTTC	CASSNGQGTGANVLTF
TRBJ2-1	NA	TRBV30	NA	TGTGCCTTACTAACCCGGACTAATCTCTACAATGAGCAGTTCTTC	CALLTRTNLYNEQFF
TRBJ1-2	once	TRBV6-6	TRBD1	TGTGCCAGCAGGTCAACAGGGGGTGTTAACTATGGCTACACCTTC	CASRSTGGVNYGYTF
TRBJ1-1	NA	TRBV18	NA	TGTGCCAGCTCACCCGACAGGACTGAAGCTTTCTTT	CASSPDRTEAFF
TRBJ2-7	NA	TRBV7-9	NA	TGTGCCAGCAGTGAAAAGGGGTTTTTCGAGACCTACGAGCAGTACTTC	CASSEKGFFETYEQYF
TRBJ2-7	NA	TRBV28	NA	TGTGCCAGCAGTTTATTTAGGACCTGGTTCAGGGGCTACGAGCAGTACTTC	CASSLFRTWFRGYEQYF
TRBJ2-1	NA	TRBV11-2	TRBD2	TGTGCCAGCAGCTTAGGGGACAGCGGGGGGGCCAATGAGCAGTTCTTC	CASSLGDSGGANEQFF
TRBJ1-1	NA	TRBV15	TRBD1	TGTGCCACCAGCAGTCGGACAGGGGCCACTGAAGCTTTCTTT	CATSSRTGATEAFF
TRBJ2-1	NA	TRBV28	NA	TGTGCCAGCAGTTTGTCCCCGACCTACAATGAGCAGTTCTTC	CASSLSPTYNEQFF
TRBJ2-5	NA	TRBV19	TRBD1	TGTGCCAGTAGTACCGGACAGGGGAGGGAGACCCAGTACTTC	CASSTGQGRETQYF
TRBJ2-7	NA	TRBV29-1	TRBD2	TGCAGCGTTGCAAGGACTAGTCGTATCTACGAGCAGTACTTC	CSVARTSRIYEQYF
TRBJ2-5	NA	TRBV12-2	NA	TGTGCAAGTCGCTTTCCCGGACTAGCGGGGTTGGAGACCCAGTACTTC	CASRFPGLAGLETQYF
TRBJ2-1	NA	TRBV11-3	NA	TGTGCCAGCAGCTGGGCGGGACACCCACGCGGCAATGAGCAGTTCTTC	CASSWAGHPRGNEQFF
TRBJ1-3	NA	TRBV4-1	NA	TGCGCCAGCAGCCACGTGATTGCTGGAAACACCATATATTTT	CASSHVIAGNTIYF
TRBJ1-1	NA	TRBV7-8	NA	TGTGCCAGCAGCCCCCGGACAACATTCGGGAACACTGAAGCTTTCTTT	CASSPRTTFGNTEAFF
TRBJ2-5	NA	TRBV28	NA	TGTGCCAGCAGTTTTGGGGGTTTGGTGGAGACCCAGTACTTC	CASSFGGLVETQYF
TRBJ1-1	NA	TRBV28	TRBD1	TGTGCCAGCAGCCGGCAGGGGGCTACTGAAGCTTTCTTT	CASSRQGATEAFF
TRBJ1-1	NA	TRBV10-3	NA	TGTGCCATCAGTGTTGGCCCCGCGGGGGTGGAGGGTGAAGCTTTCTTT	CAISVGPAGVEGEAFF
TRBJ2-2	NA	TRBV19	NA	TGTGCCAGTATGAAAGGGACCTCCGTCGGGGAGCTGTTTTTT	CASMKGTSVGELFF
TRBJ1-5	NA	TRBV6-6	NA	TGTGCCAGCAGTTACACGTCTCATCAGCCCCAGCATTTT	CASSYTSHQPQHF